A selection of T cell receptor beta chains follows, all from one sample in a study of shared T cell receptors in the human thymus. Sequencing was performed with immunoSEQ multiplex PCR; in TCRdb, only in-frame clones are kept and a portion is missing. Here the sample spans about 660,000 clones, approximately 87% being singletons. This same sample was also part of a study on human thymus T cells.

The sequencing input was thymocytes. All receptors come from a boy less than two years old with a congenital heart defect. The CDR3 runs from the conserved cysteine through the conserved F or W. D genes are given only for firm matches. The listing skips clone size in some rows; elsewhere it reads once, few, many or a size class.

clone size	D gene	V gene	J gene	CDR3 protein	CDR3 DNA
once	.	TRBV20-1	TRBJ1-1	CSGWATEAFF	TGCAGTGGTTGGGCGACTGAAGCTTTCTTT
.	TRBD2	TRBV6-1	TRBJ2-1	CASSDRPSGRFGNEQFF	TGTGCCAGCAGTGATCGGCCTAGCGGGAGGTTCGGGAATGAGCAGTTCTTC
.	TRBD1	TRBV11-3	TRBJ2-7	CASSSGQGVYEQYF	TGTGCCAGCAGCTCGGGACAGGGGGTATACGAGCAGTACTTC
.	.	TRBV19	TRBJ1-5	CASSIESYQPQHF	TGTGCCAGTAGTATAGAGTCTTATCAGCCCCAGCATTTT
.	TRBD2	TRBV10-1	TRBJ2-1	CASSETSGYNEQFF	TGCGCCAGCAGTGAGACTAGCGGGTACAATGAGCAGTTCTTC
once	TRBD1	TRBV27	TRBJ2-2	CASSLGRGHTGELFF	TGTGCCAGCAGTTTAGGCAGGGGGCACACCGGGGAGCTGTTTTTT
.	.	TRBV28	TRBJ2-7	CASSFLGAGEQYF	TGTGCCAGCAGTTTTTTGGGCGCGGGCGAGCAGTACTTC
.	.	TRBV4-3	TRBJ2-4	CASSQAETGQEILAKNIQYF	TGCGCCAGCAGCCAAGCAGAGACAGGCCAGGAGATCCTAGCCAAAAACATTCAGTACTTC
.	.	TRBV9	TRBJ1-1	CASSSKTGPNTEAFF	TGTGCCAGCAGCTCAAAGACAGGCCCGAACACTGAAGCTTTCTTT
.	TRBD2	TRBV29-1	TRBJ2-1	CSEGTGREMDEQFF	TGCAGCGAGGGAACGGGGCGGGAGATGGATGAGCAGTTCTTC
.	.	TRBV14	TRBJ1-1	CASSPRVSTEAFF	TGTGCCAGCAGCCCCCGGGTCAGCACTGAAGCTTTCTTT
.	TRBD2	TRBV29-1	TRBJ2-1	CSVRPGGGDEQFF	TGCAGCGTTAGGCCGGGAGGAGGCGATGAGCAGTTCTTC
.	TRBD2	TRBV7-2	TRBJ2-1	CASSSRLAGEYNEQFF	TGTGCCAGCAGCTCTCGACTAGCGGGAGAGTACAATGAGCAGTTCTTC
.	TRBD2	TRBV28	TRBJ2-1	CASSSRTSGPRNEQFF	TGTGCCAGCAGTTCTCGAACTAGCGGGCCCAGAAATGAGCAGTTCTTC
once	.	TRBV6-6	TRBJ2-7	CASSYQGRGEQYF	TGTGCCAGCAGTTACCAGGGAAGGGGCGAGCAGTACTTC
.	TRBD2	TRBV28	TRBJ2-5	CASKRGGETQYF	TGTGCCAGCAAGCGGGGCGGAGAGACCCAGTACTTC
.	TRBD2	TRBV5-5	TRBJ2-1	CASSPPLAVEDDEQFF	TGTGCCAGCAGCCCTCCACTAGCGGTAGAGGACGATGAGCAGTTCTTC
.	.	TRBV27	TRBJ2-5	CASSPLDLEETQYF	TGTGCCAGCAGTCCCCTCGACTTGGAAGAGACCCAGTACTTC
once	TRBD1	TRBV30	TRBJ1-6	CAWSGTDNSPLHF	TGTGCCTGGAGCGGGACAGATAATTCACCCCTCCACTTT
few	TRBD2	TRBV7-9	TRBJ2-2	CASSLARGTGELFF	TGTGCCAGCAGCTTAGCGCGGGGGACCGGGGAGCTGTTTTTT
.	TRBD2	TRBV2	TRBJ2-7	CASTGGLNSYEQYF	TGTGCCAGCACGGGGGGGCTCAACTCCTACGAGCAGTACTTC
.	TRBD1	TRBV28	TRBJ1-5	CASSLWARGRRQPQHF	TGTGCCAGCAGTTTATGGGCCAGGGGGCGAAGGCAGCCCCAGCATTTT
few	.	TRBV5-6	TRBJ1-3	CASSFGYQSSGNTIYF	TGTGCCAGCAGCTTCGGGTACCAGAGCTCTGGAAACACCATATATTTT
.	.	TRBV10-3	TRBJ2-3	CAISRQTSIATDTQYF	TGTGCCATCAGCCGACAGACTAGTATAGCAACAGATACGCAGTATTTT
.	.	TRBV28	TRBJ2-5	CASATAPQETQYF	TGTGCCAGCGCGACAGCCCCACAAGAGACCCAGTACTTC
.	TRBD2	TRBV28	TRBJ2-7	CASTQPGLGGSSYEQYF	TGTGCCAGCACCCAACCGGGACTCGGGGGGAGCTCCTACGAGCAGTACTTC